Presented here are 28 T cell receptor beta chains from one specimen sequenced in a study of T cells after yellow fever vaccination. Using its own MiXCR run on the 5' RACE reads, TCRdb lists one record per CDR3 protein. The table has hundreds of thousands of distinct CDR3 sequences, roughly an eighth seen once. The material sequenced was PBMCs, taken on the day of the yellow fever booster vaccination. The receptors come from a man between 25 and 39 years old who received the YFV17D yellow fever vaccine.

Written as DNA, the CDR3 is TGTGCCAGCAATCCCCTTTTCCTCTCCTACGAGCAGTACTTC. This gives the protein CASNPLFLSYEQYF. This chain links TRBV2 with TRBJ2-7; D unresolved. The CDR3 has 14 amino acids. Germline CDR1 SNHLY, CDR2 FYNNEI. The germline V and J ends were trimmed by 7 bases and 0 bases, with 13 bases remaining between them.

This chain connects TRBV18 to TRBJ1-1; D possibly corresponds to TRBD1 (5 bases). CDR3 length: 13 residues. The germline V gene has CDR1 KGHSH and CDR2 LQKENI. V lost 11 bases, J lost 4 bases, and 17 bases lay in between. CDR3 nucleotide sequence: TGTGCCGCCCAGGGCCCGGGGTTCACTGAAGCTTTCTTT. Encoded protein: CAAQGPGFTEAFF.

There are a few counts of this clonotype. As DNA, the CDR3 is TGCAGTGCTAGTCGTGCAGGGGACTACGAGCAGTACTTC. Residues: CSASRAGDYEQYF. J is TRBJ2-7 and V is TRBV20-1; D is perhaps TRBD1 (6 bases). The CDR3 runs to 13 residues. Germline CDR1 reads DFQATT; CDR2 reads SNEGSKA (reference sequence). V shed 3 bases and J shed 3 bases, with 12 bases lying between them.

The table lists this clonotype with a count of one. This chain uses TRBV4-2 with TRBJ2-1; 8 positions match TRBD2. J lost 6 bases, V lost 2 bases, and 3 bases had no gene match. Germline loops: CDR1 LGHNA, CDR2 YNFKEQ. The CDR3 has 14 residues. The CDR3 DNA reads TGTGCCAGCAGCCAATGGGGACTAGGCAATGAGCAGTTCTTC. Translating it yields CASSQWGLGNEQFF.

The chain employs TRBV28 and TRBJ2-1; TRBD2 aligns across 8 bases. The CDR3 is 14 amino acids. Germline V gene data show CDR1 as MDHEN and CDR2 as SYDVKM. The CDR3 reads CVTLLAGKPDEQFF. The CDR3 coding sequence is TGTGTAACACTGCTAGCGGGCAAACCGGATGAGCAGTTCTTC.

This rearrangement joins TRBV7-2 to TRBJ2-5; weak D call: TRBD2 (6 bases). CDR3 length: 13 amino acids. CDR1 SGHTA and CDR2 FQGNSA come from the germline V gene. V dropped 10 bases and J dropped 9 bases, with 21 bases sitting between them. The CDR3 DNA follows: TGTGCCACCAACATGCGGGGCCCGGAGCCCCAGTACTTC. Its protein product is CATNMRGPEPQYF.

The chain recombines TRBV5-1 with TRBJ2-5; TRBD2 aligns across 9 bases. The CDR3 spans 15 residues. CDR1 is SGHRS and CDR2 is YFSETQ in the germline V gene. With V trimmed by 4 bases and J by 4 bases, 8 bases remained unmatched. CDR3 DNA sequence: TGCGCCAGCAGCCCCGGGACTAGCCCAGGAGAGACCCAGTACTTC. Amino acids: CASSPGTSPGETQYF.

This clonotype turned up a few times. The chain is built from TRBV28 and TRBJ2-2; TRBD2 agrees at 11 bases. Trimming at V came to 5 bases and at J to 5 bases, leaving 4 bases not matched to a gene. CDR3 size: 15 residues. Germline assignment: CDR1 MDHEN and CDR2 SYDVKM. In nucleotides, the CDR3 is TGTGCCAGCAGTACTCGGACTAGCGGGACCGGGGAGCTGTTTTTT. This translates into CASSTRTSGTGELFF.

V is TRBV6-5 and J is TRBJ2-3; no clear D. V lost 0 bases to trimming and J lost 4 bases, with 11 bases between them. This CDR3 has 15 residues. Germline V gene sequence: CDR1 MNHEY, CDR2 SVGAGI. The CDR3 protein is CASSYSTPGADTQYF. In DNA, the CDR3 is TGTGCCAGCAGTTACTCCACCCCCGGAGCAGATACGCAGTATTTT.

This clonotype was recorded at least ten times. This chain uses TRBV10-3 with TRBJ2-1, with TRBD2 matching over 7 bases. The germline gives CDR1 ENHRY, CDR2 SYGVKD. There are 16 residues in the CDR3. V lost 6 bases and J lost 7; bases outside the gene matches: 15. The chain's CDR3 is CAIRRGGAGAPNEQFF. In DNA, the CDR3 is TGTGCCATCAGGAGGGGAGGTGCGGGAGCCCCGAATGAGCAGTTCTTC.

The chain carries TRBV24-1 and TRBJ2-5; D might be TRBD2 (7 bases). Looked up from germline, CDR1 is KGHDR and CDR2 is SFDVKD. V was pared by 3 bases and J by 5 bases, with 12 bases between. This CDR3 region has 14 residues. In nucleotides, the CDR3 is TGTGCCACCAGTGATGTCGGGGGGCGGGAGACCCAGTACTTC. Translating gives CATSDVGGRETQYF.

This clonotype was seen a handful of times. This chain uses TRBV7-8 with TRBJ2-3, with 9 bases identical to TRBD1. CDR3 size: 17 residues. The trim removed 3 bases at V and 2 bases at J, leaving 9 bases unmatched. CDR1 and CDR2 (germline): SGHVS, FQNEAQ. CDR3 loop: CASSLSRDREYTDTQYF. In nucleotides, the CDR3 is TGTGCCAGCAGCTTGTCCCGGGACAGGGAATACACAGATACGCAGTATTTT.

The V call is TRBV25-1, the J call TRBJ2-3; possibly TRBD1 or TRBD2 for D (5 bases each). Germline loops: CDR1 MGHDK, CDR2 SYGVNS. Trimming pared 6 bases from V and 6 bases from J, leaving 28 bases between. The CDR3 covers 18 residues. This chain's CDR3 is CASRPAPGPYPQRDTQYF. CDR3 in DNA: TGTGCCAGCAGACCGGCCCCGGGGCCTTATCCTCAGCGTGATACGCAGTATTTT.

The chain employs TRBV7-2 and TRBJ2-1; D gene unclear. CDR3 size: 14 residues. Trimming took 1 base from V and 2 from J, leaving 6 bases between them. Germline loops: CDR1 SGHTA, CDR2 FQGNSA. The CDR3 spells CASSLGPAYNEQFF. Here the CDR3 DNA reads TGTGCCAGCAGCTTAGGACCGGCCTACAATGAGCAGTTCTTC. Full variable domain (rest looked up from reference TRBV7-2 and TRBJ2-1): GAGVSQSPSNKVTEKGKDVELRCDPISGHTALYWYRQSLGQGLEFLIYFQGNSAPDKSGLPSDRFSAERTGGSVSTLTIQRTQQEDSAVYLCASSLGPAYNEQFFGPGTRLTVL.

V usage is TRBV7-9 and J usage is TRBJ2-1; no clear D. V lost 2 bases and J 0 bases, leaving 11 bases between the germline ends. There are 16 residues in the CDR3. Germline CDR1 is SEHNR and CDR2 is FQNEAQ (reference sequence). CDR3 bases: TGTGCCAGCAGCTTATTGGCCTCTCGCTCCTACAATGAGCAGTTCTTC. As protein: CASSLLASRSYNEQFF.

This chain links TRBV2 with TRBJ1-2; D perhaps matches TRBD1 (5 bases). Trimming pared 7 bases from V and 5 bases from J, leaving 14 bases between. This CDR3 region has 13 residues. Germline CDR1 SNHLY, CDR2 FYNNEI. CDR3 bases: TGTGCCAGCATGGGGCGAGGGGAATATGGCTACACCTTC. Translated: CASMGRGEYGYTF.

The sample holds a few counts of this clonotype. The chain couples TRBV6-2 or TRBV6-3 to TRBJ1-5, with TRBD1 identical over 12 bases. The CDR3 runs to 19 residues. Germline CDR1 reads MNHEY; CDR2 reads SVGEGT. Unmatched junction bases numbered 7, after V lost 0 bases and J lost 1 base. DNA of the CDR3: TGTGCCAGCAGTTACTCGAAGGGACAGGGGGCTTTAAGCAATCAGCCCCAGCATTTT. Translation gives CASSYSKGQGALSNQPQHF.

V usage is TRBV6-2 or TRBV6-3 and J usage is TRBJ2-1; D is perhaps TRBD1 (5 bases). The germline V gene has CDR1 MNHEY and CDR2 SVGEGT. This CDR3 region has 13 residues. V lost 8 bases to trimming and J lost 4 bases, with 12 bases between them. The CDR3 protein is CASGSGMYNEQFF. CDR3 nucleotides: TGTGCCAGCGGCTCAGGGATGTACAATGAGCAGTTCTTC.

This clonotype has only a few counts. The chain couples TRBV7-2 to TRBJ1-3; perhaps TRBD1 as D (5 bases). V lost 5 bases and J lost 11, with 16 bases in between. This CDR3 comprises 13 residues. CDR1 and CDR2 from the germline V gene are SGHTA and FQGNSA. The CDR3 loop is CASSIGQSFPIYF. For the CDR3, the DNA is TGTGCCAGCAGCATTGGACAAAGTTTCCCCATATATTTT.

The chain is built from TRBV3-1 and TRBJ1-3, with 9 bases fitting TRBD1. The CDR3 runs 18 residues. The ends lost 8 bases at V and 4 bases at J; junction bases unmatched: 18. Germline V CDR1 and CDR2: LGHDT, YNNKEL (reference sequence). CDR3 DNA: TGTGCCAGCTGTTTTACAGGGGGCCCTACCCTTTCGGGAAACACCATATATTTT. Protein sequence: CASCFTGGPTLSGNTIYF.

J is TRBJ1-3 and V is TRBV27; TRBD1 matches 7 bases. Looked up from germline, CDR1 is MNHEY and CDR2 is SMNVEV (reference sequence). The CDR3 sequence is 13 residues long. V trimming: 6 bases; J trimming: 7 bases; junction bases outside the gene matches: 6. CDR3 residues: CASSPTGINTIYF. The DNA of the CDR3 is TGTGCCAGCAGCCCGACAGGGATCAACACCATATATTTT.

This clonotype was counted a few times. V and J are TRBV11-2 and TRBJ2-1, with D perhaps TRBD2 (5 bases). V was shortened by 5 bases and J by 0 bases, with 8 bases between the two germline ends. Germline loops: CDR1 SGHAT, CDR2 FQNNGV. CDR3 length: 14 residues. In DNA, the CDR3 is TGTGCCAGCAGCATAGGGAGCTCCTACAATGAGCAGTTCTTC. Amino acid sequence: CASSIGSSYNEQFF.

This clonotype appeared a few times. The chain has TRBV12-3 or TRBV12-4 and TRBJ1-2; D gene unclear. This CDR3 contains 13 residues. V was clipped by 3 bases and J by 0 bases, with 5 bases between them. CDR3 in DNA: TGTGCCAGCAGTTTTGTATCTAACTATGGCTACACCTTC. Amino acids: CASSFVSNYGYTF.

This clonotype was seen more than once but under ten times. The chain recombines TRBV11-2 with TRBJ1-5; D is unclear. Germline CDR1 is SGHAT and CDR2 is FQNNGV. Trimming shortened V by 0 bases and J by 2 bases, and 8 bases separated the two germline ends. This CDR3 contains 15 residues. This chain's CDR3 is CASSLDPWGNQPQHF. CDR3 bases: TGTGCCAGCAGCTTAGACCCCTGGGGCAATCAGCCCCAGCATTTT.

This clonotype was counted between two and nine times. The CDR3 DNA follows: TGTGCCAGCAGCTGGGGTACTGGGACCCAGTACTTC. Translated: CASSWGTGTQYF. This rearrangement joins TRBV6-6 to TRBJ2-5; no clear D. CDR1 is MNHNY and CDR2 is SVGAGI in the germline V gene (reference sequence). The germline V and J ends were trimmed by 6 bases and 7 bases, with 12 bases remaining between them. The CDR3 is made up of 12 amino acids.

In its sample, this clonotype was seen many times. Its ends do not fully match the called genes, so a read error is possible. V and J are TRBV5-1 and TRBJ1-2; 8 bases align to TRBD1. Germline CDR1 is SGHRS and CDR2 is YFSETQ. The CDR3 sequence is 13 residues long. CDR3 sequence (DNA): TGTGCCAGCAGCTCGACAGGGGACTATGGCTACACCTTC. Protein sequence: CASSSTGDYGYTF.

This clonotype was picked up a small number of times. The chain employs TRBV11-2 and TRBJ1-2; maybe TRBD1 (5 bases). Per the germline V gene, CDR1 is SGHAT and CDR2 is FQNNGV. This CDR3 region has 15 residues. Trimming left V 3 bases short and J 8 bases short, with 19 bases between. DNA of the CDR3: TGTGCCAGCAGCTTGAGGGGCGCGGCAGGAGAAGGCTACACCTTC. This sequence encodes CASSLRGAAGEGYTF.

This clonotype was seen a few times. The rearrangement joins TRBV9 to TRBJ2-2; 8 nucleotides agree with TRBD2. Germline assignment: CDR1 SGDLS and CDR2 YYNGEE. V shed 2 bases and J 1 base; nucleotides not matched to a gene: 7. The CDR3 length is 17 residues. The CDR3 loop reads CASSVSRTSGNTGELFF. The CDR3 nucleotides read TGTGCCAGCAGCGTTAGCCGAACTAGCGGGAACACCGGGGAGCTGTTTTTT.